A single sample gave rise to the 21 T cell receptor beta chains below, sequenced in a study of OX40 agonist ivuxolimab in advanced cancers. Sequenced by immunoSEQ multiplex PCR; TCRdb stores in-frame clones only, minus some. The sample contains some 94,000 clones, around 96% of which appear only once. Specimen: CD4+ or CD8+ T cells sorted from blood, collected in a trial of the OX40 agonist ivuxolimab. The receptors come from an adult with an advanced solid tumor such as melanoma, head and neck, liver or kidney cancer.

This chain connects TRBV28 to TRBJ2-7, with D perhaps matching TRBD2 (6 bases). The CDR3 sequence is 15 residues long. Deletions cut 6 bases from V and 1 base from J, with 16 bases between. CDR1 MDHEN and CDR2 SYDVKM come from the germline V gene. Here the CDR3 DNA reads TGTGCCAGCAGATCGGGAGTTGTAGTATCCTACGAGCAGTACTTC. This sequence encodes CASRSGVVVSYEQYF. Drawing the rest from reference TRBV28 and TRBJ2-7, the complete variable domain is DVKVTQSSRYLVKRTGEKVFLECVQDMDHENMFWYRQDPGLGLRLIYFSYDVKMKEKGDIPEGYSVSREKKERFSLILESASTNQTSMYLCASRSGVVVSYEQYFGPGTRLTVT.

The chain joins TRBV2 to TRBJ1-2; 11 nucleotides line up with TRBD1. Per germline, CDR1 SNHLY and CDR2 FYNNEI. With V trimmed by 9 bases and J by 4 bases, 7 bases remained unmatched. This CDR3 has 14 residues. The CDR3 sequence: CASDGTGGSYGYTF. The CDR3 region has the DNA TGTGCCAGTGACGGGACAGGGGGTAGCTATGGCTACACCTTC.

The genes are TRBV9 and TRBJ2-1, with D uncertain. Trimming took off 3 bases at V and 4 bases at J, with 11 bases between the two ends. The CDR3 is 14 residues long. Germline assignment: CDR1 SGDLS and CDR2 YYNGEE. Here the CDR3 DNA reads TGTGCCAGCAGCGCGGGTCCCCCGTACAATGAGCAGTTCTTC. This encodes CASSAGPPYNEQFF.

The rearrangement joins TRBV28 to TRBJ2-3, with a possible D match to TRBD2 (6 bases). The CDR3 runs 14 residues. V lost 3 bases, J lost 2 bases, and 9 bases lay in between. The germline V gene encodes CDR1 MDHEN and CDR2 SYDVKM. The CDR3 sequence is CASSLLASTDTQYF. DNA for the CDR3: TGTGCCAGCAGTTTGCTAGCGTCCACAGATACGCAGTATTTT.

Written as DNA, the CDR3 is TGCGCCAGCAGTTCTGGTGAGCAGTTCTTC. Translated, it gives CASSSGEQFF. V and J are TRBV4-1 and TRBJ2-1, with no clear D. CDR3 length: 10 amino acids. Germline assignment: CDR1 MGHRA and CDR2 YSYEKL. Trimming shortened V by 6 bases and J by 9 bases, and 6 bases separated the two germline ends.

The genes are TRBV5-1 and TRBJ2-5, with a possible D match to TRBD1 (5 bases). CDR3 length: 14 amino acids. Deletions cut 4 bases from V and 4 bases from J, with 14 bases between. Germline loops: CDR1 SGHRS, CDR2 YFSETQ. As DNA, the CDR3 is TGCGCCAGCAGCCCCCGTGGGGCTCCAGAGACCCAGTACTTC. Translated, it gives CASSPRGAPETQYF.

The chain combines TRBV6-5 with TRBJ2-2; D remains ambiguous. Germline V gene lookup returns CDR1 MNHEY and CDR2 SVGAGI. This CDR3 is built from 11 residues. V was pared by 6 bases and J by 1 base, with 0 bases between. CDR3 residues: CASRNTGELFF. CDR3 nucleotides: TGTGCCAGCAGGAACACCGGGGAGCTGTTTTTT.

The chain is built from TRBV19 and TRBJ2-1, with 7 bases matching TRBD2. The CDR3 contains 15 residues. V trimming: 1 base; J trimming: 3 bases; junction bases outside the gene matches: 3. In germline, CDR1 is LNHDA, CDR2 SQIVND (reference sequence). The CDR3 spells CASSIGLADYNEQFF. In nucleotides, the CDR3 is TGTGCCAGTAGTATAGGGCTAGCGGACTACAATGAGCAGTTCTTC.

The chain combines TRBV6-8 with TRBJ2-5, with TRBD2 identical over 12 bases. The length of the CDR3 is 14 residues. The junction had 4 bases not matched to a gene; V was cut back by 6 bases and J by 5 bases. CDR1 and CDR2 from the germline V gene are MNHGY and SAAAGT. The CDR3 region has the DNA TGTGCCAGCAGCCTCCTAGCGGGGGGGGAGACCCAGTACTTC. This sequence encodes CASSLLAGGETQYF.

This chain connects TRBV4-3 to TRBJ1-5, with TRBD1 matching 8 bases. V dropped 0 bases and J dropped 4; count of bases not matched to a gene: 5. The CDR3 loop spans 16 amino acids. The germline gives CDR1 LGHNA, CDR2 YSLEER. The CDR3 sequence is CASSQDGTGLNQPQHF. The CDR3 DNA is TGCGCCAGCAGCCAAGACGGGACAGGCCTTAATCAGCCCCAGCATTTT.

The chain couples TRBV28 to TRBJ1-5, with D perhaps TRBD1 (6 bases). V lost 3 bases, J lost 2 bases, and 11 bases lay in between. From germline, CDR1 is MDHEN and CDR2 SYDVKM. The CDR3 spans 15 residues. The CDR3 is CASSFRGGGNQPQHF. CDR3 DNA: TGTGCCAGCAGTTTTAGAGGGGGTGGCAATCAGCCCCAGCATTTT.

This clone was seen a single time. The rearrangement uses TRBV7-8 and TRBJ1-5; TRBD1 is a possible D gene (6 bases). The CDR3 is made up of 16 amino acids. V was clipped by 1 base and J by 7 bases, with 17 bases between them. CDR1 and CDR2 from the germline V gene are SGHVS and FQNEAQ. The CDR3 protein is CASSLGRQIQGQPQHF. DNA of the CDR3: TGTGCCAGCAGCTTAGGAAGGCAGATACAGGGACAGCCCCAGCATTTT.

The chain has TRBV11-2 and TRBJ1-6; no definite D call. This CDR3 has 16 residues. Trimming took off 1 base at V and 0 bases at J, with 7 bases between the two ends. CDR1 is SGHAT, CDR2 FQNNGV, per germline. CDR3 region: CASSLGHGSYNSPLHF. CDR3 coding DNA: TGTGCCAGCAGCTTAGGCCACGGCTCCTATAATTCACCCCTCCACTTT.

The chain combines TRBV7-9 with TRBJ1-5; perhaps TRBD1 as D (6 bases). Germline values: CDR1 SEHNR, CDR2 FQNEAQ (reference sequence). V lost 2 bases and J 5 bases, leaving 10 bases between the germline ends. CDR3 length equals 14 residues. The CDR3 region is CASSLQGQDQPQHF. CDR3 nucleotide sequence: TGTGCCAGCAGCTTACAGGGGCAGGATCAGCCCCAGCATTTT.

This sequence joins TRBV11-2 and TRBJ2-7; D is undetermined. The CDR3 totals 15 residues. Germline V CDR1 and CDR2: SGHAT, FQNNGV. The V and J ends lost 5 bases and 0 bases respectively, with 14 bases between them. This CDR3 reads CASSPPLGVSYEQYF. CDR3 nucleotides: TGTGCCAGCAGCCCCCCACTGGGCGTCTCCTACGAGCAGTACTTC.

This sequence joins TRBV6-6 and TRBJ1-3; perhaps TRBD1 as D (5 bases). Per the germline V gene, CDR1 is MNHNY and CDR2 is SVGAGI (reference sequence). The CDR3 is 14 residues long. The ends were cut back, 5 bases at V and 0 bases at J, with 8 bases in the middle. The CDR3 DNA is TGTGCCAGCAGTGGGGGGACCTCTGGAAACACCATATATTTT. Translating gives CASSGGTSGNTIYF.

CDR3: CAISEVGGANEQFF. The CDR3 nucleotides are TGTGCCATCAGTGAGGTTGGGGGAGCCAATGAGCAGTTCTTC. This chain uses TRBV10-3 with TRBJ2-1; D is possibly TRBD1 or TRBD2 (5 bases each). This CDR3 is built from 14 residues. The V and J ends lost 2 bases and 6 bases respectively, with 11 bases between them. CDR1 is ENHRY, CDR2 SYGVKD, per germline.

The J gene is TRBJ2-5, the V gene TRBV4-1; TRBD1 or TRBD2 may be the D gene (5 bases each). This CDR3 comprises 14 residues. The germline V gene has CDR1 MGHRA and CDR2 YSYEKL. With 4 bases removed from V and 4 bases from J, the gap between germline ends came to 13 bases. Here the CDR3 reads CASSRDVASETQYF. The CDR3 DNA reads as TGCGCCAGCAGCCGGGACGTAGCGTCAGAGACCCAGTACTTC.

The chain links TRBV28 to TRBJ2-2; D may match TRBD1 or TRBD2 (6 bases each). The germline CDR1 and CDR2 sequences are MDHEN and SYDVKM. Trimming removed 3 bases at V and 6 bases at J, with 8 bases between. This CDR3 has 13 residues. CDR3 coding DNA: TGTGCCAGCAGTTTTGGGGGGCCCGGGGAGCTGTTTTTT. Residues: CASSFGGPGELFF.

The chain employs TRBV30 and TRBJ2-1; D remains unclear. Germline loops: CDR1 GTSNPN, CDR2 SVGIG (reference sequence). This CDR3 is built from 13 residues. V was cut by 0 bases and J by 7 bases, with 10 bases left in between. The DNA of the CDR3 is TGTGCCTGGAGTGTTGTTAGGGCGAATGAGCAGTTCTTC. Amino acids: CAWSVVRANEQFF.

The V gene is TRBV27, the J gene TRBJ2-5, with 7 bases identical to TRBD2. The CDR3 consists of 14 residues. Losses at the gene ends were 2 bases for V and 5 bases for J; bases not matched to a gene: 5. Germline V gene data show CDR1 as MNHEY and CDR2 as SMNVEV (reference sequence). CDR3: CASSLTAGAETQYF. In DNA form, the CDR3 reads TGTGCCAGCAGTTTAACGGCGGGAGCTGAGACCCAGTACTTC.